In this sample, the clone carrying this T cell receptor (beta chain) turned up a few times. The antigen remains undetermined. This CDR3 is 15 amino acids long. Per germline, CDR1 SGDLS and CDR2 YYNGEE. Trimming removed 4 bases at V and 3 bases at J, with 11 bases between. This specimen belongs to a study of T cells in Graves' hyperthyroidism and ophthalmopathy. Across the study: Peripheral blood was secured at the point of initial diagnosis, before any treatment. Broader study findings: The model identified upcoming ophthalmopathy a median approximately six months ahead of onset.

It was RNA transcripts that yielded the amplified TCR beta CDR3 regions. RT-PCR in the first round (using the HTBI primer set) targeted the TCR CDR3. TCRdb independently ran MiXCR on the multiplex PCR reads; one entry per CDR3 protein. This sample carries some 380,000 distinct CDR3 sequences, about 14% of them seen once, and the ten largest clones take around 21%. The sequencing sample was made of blood. This clonotype originated in a young man with Graves' hyperthyroidism that later progressed to Graves' ophthalmopathy. The V gene is TRBV9, the J gene TRBJ1-6; D possibly corresponds to TRBD1 (6 bases). The CDR3 DNA reads as TGTGCCAGCAGCATCGGACAGAACTATAATTCACCCCTCCACTTT. This gives the protein CASSIGQNYNSPLHF.